The clone carrying this T cell receptor beta chain was counted at least ten times. Its antigen is still unknown. This entry is derived from a study of CD8 T cells in ankylosing spondylitis. Study results and caveats: Earlier authors reported some of these motif variants in reactive arthritis synovial fluid and blood. A motif of 7 to 9 highly homologous TCR beta variants was seen as apparently characteristic of ankylosing spondylitis blood. Significant enrichment of disease-linked clones was reportedly seen in matched ankylosing spondylitis synovial fluid.

After removal of 8 bases from V and 4 bases from J, the junction contained 2 bases not matched to a gene. The length of the CDR3 is 12 residues. CDR1 and CDR2 from the germline V gene are MNHEY and SVGEGT. 5'-RACE, quantitative and with molecular barcodes, yielded the TCR beta libraries. Using its own MiXCR run on the 5' RACE reads, TCRdb lists one record per CDR3 protein. Of some 38,000 distinct CDR3 sequences in the sample, under 13% were seen once. The gene calls are TRBV6-2 or TRBV6-3 and TRBJ1-1; 9 bases line up with TRBD1. Material for sequencing was blood, either unsorted or a sorted T cell fraction (not recorded which). The TCR comes from a male donor with ankylosing spondylitis or in good health (not recorded which). The CDR3 loop reads CASGTGSTEAFF. In DNA, the CDR3 is TGTGCCAGCGGGACAGGGAGCACTGAAGCTTTCTTT.